One sample yielded the 20 T cell receptor beta chains listed below, sequenced in a study of T cells in tumors after PD-1 blockade. Only in-frame clones appear in the TCRdb table, and some are missing; sequencing was by immunoSEQ multiplex PCR. The sample lists 55,000 to 70,000 clones, roughly 77% occurring once. Sample: PBMCs, taken before anti-PD-1 treatment. The receptors come from a human donor with basal cell carcinoma.

This chain uses TRBV5-1 with TRBJ1-6; D ambiguous. Germline values: CDR1 SGHRS, CDR2 YFSETQ. The CDR3 has 14 amino acids. Trimming took off 1 base at V and 9 bases at J, with 11 bases between the two ends. CDR3 DNA: TGCGCCAGCAGCTTGACGACGGCGGGTTCACCCCTCCACTTT. As protein: CASSLTTAGSPLHF.

This clone has a handful of counts. The V gene is TRBV3-1 (or the pseudogene TRBV3-2), the J gene TRBJ2-3, with D perhaps given as TRBD1 or TRBD2 (5 bases each). The CDR3 is 16 amino acids. Between the trimmed V and J ends, which lost 4 bases and 3 bases, there was a span of 17 bases. Germline CDR1 and CDR2: LGHDT and YNNKEL (reference sequence). This chain's CDR3 is CASSPPTGWGTDTQYF. In nucleotides, the CDR3 is TGTGCCAGCAGCCCACCGACCGGGTGGGGGACAGATACGCAGTATTTT.

V is TRBV18 and J is TRBJ1-1, with D possibly matching TRBD1 (5 bases). V lost 2 bases, J lost 4 bases, and 17 bases lay in between. The CDR3 has 16 residues. Germline CDR1 is KGHSH and CDR2 is LQKENI. CDR3 DNA sequence: TGTGCCAGCTCACCAACGTTCGGGGCGGGTGGCACTGAAGCTTTCTTT. Translated: CASSPTFGAGGTEAFF. Supplemented by reference TRBV18 and TRBJ1-1, the full variable domain reads NAGVMQNPRHLVRRRGQEARLRCSPMKGHSHVYWYRQLPEEGLKFMVYLQKENIIDESGMPKERFSAEFPKEGPSILRIQQVVRGDSAAYFCASSPTFGAGGTEAFFGQGTRLTVV.

CDR3 sequence (DNA): TGCAGCGCTCAACAGGGGGGGGAGACCCAGTACTTC. It is translated as CSAQQGGETQYF. The chain couples TRBV29-1 to TRBJ2-5; D is perhaps TRBD1 (8 bases). Germline V gene lookup returns CDR1 SQVTM and CDR2 ANQGSEA. The ends were cut back, 7 bases at V and 5 bases at J, with 14 bases in the middle. This CDR3 comprises 12 residues. The full variable domain, rest sourced from reference TRBV29-1 and TRBJ2-5, is SAVISQKPSRDICQRGTSLTIQCQVDSQVTMMFWYRQQPGQSLTLIATANQGSEATYESGFVIDKFPISRPNLTFSTLTVSNMSPEDSSIYLCSAQQGGETQYFGPGTRLLVL.

The chain employs TRBV7-3 and TRBJ2-1; 8 nucleotides line up with TRBD2. Germline CDR1 and CDR2: SGHTA and FQGTGA. With V trimmed by 4 bases and J by 2 bases, 4 bases remained unmatched. The CDR3 is 15 residues long. CDR3 in DNA: TGTGCCAGCAGCTCACGGGGGGGAGCCTACAATGAGCAGTTCTTC. Translating gives CASSSRGGAYNEQFF. The full variable domain, rest sourced from reference TRBV7-3 and TRBJ2-1, is GAGVSQTPSNKVTEKGKYVELRCDPISGHTALYWYRQSLGQGPEFLIYFQGTGAADDSGLPNDRFFAVRPEGSVSTLKIQRTERGDSAVYLCASSSRGGAYNEQFFGPGTRLTVL.

The chain couples TRBV20-1 to TRBJ1-3; D ambiguous. The germline CDR1 and CDR2 sequences are DFQATT and SNEGSKA (reference sequence). V was clipped by 3 bases and J by 0 bases, with 9 bases between them. This CDR3 comprises 14 residues. CDR3 nucleotides: TGCAGTGCTAGTGACTTTGGCTCTGGAAACACCATATATTTT. Protein: CSASDFGSGNTIYF.

This clone was seen a few times. The gene calls are TRBV7-9 and TRBJ1-2, with 10 bases aligning to TRBD1. The germline CDR1 and CDR2 sequences are SEHNR and FQNEAQ (reference sequence). The CDR3 has 15 residues. The junction had 9 bases not matched to a gene; V was cut back by 5 bases and J by 6 bases. The CDR3 protein is CASSIKGQGIDGYTF. The CDR3 DNA reads TGTGCCAGCAGCATAAAGGGACAGGGGATCGATGGCTACACCTTC.

This chain connects TRBV7-6 to TRBJ1-2, with a possible D match to TRBD1 (6 bases). Germline lookup yields CDR1 SGHVS and CDR2 FNYEAQ. Trimming pared 5 bases from V and 6 bases from J, leaving 19 bases between. The CDR3 has 15 residues. The CDR3 here is CASSTGPGTRNGYTF. The CDR3 DNA reads as TGTGCCAGCAGCACAGGCCCTGGGACAAGAAATGGCTACACCTTC.

This clone has just a few counts. This rearrangement joins TRBV2 to TRBJ2-6; the match to TRBD1 covers 8 bases. Germline CDR1 is SNHLY and CDR2 is FYNNEI. The CDR3 runs to 15 residues. The ends lost 3 bases at V and 2 bases at J; junction bases unmatched: 0. The CDR3 loop is CASSETGAGANVLTF. In nucleotides, the CDR3 is TGTGCCAGCAGTGAGACAGGGGCTGGGGCCAACGTCCTGACTTTC.

The chain is built from TRBV2 and TRBJ1-6; TRBD1 matches at 10 bases. Trimming took 5 bases from V and 9 from J; bases not matched to a gene: 10. There are 16 residues in the CDR3. Germline V gene sequence: CDR1 SNHLY, CDR2 FYNNEI. CDR3: CASSSPGQGLGSPLHF. The CDR3 region has the DNA TGTGCCAGCAGTTCCCCGGGACAGGGGTTGGGTTCACCCCTCCACTTT.

The chain links TRBV30 to TRBJ1-1; D gene unclear. CDR1 is GTSNPN and CDR2 is SVGIG in the germline V gene (reference sequence). Between the trimmed V and J ends, which lost 0 bases and 5 bases, there was a span of 13 bases. The CDR3 has 14 residues. The CDR3 nucleotides read TGTGCCTGGAGTGTACGGGGAGGGCGGACTGAAGCTTTCTTT. Amino acids: CAWSVRGGRTEAFF.

The rearrangement joins TRBV2 to TRBJ1-5; 7 positions agree with TRBD1. The CDR3 extends over 14 amino acids. Germline lookup yields CDR1 SNHLY and CDR2 FYNNEI. Germline trimming cut 9 bases from V and 3 bases from J; bases unmatched to any gene: 8. The CDR3 DNA reads as TGTGCCAGTGGGGGACAGAACACCAATCAGCCCCAGCATTTT. Translation gives CASGGQNTNQPQHF.

The rearrangement uses TRBV6-5 and TRBJ1-1; TRBD1 is a possible D gene (6 bases). This CDR3 is 15 amino acids long. V was shortened by 6 bases and J by 1 base, with 15 bases between the two germline ends. Germline V CDR1 and CDR2: MNHEY, SVGAGI. CDR3: CASRGMGGGNTEAFF. In DNA form, the CDR3 reads TGTGCCAGCAGGGGGATGGGGGGCGGGAACACTGAAGCTTTCTTT.

V and J are TRBV28 and TRBJ2-1, with TRBD2 identical over 12 bases. Trimming removed 5 bases from V and 6 bases from J; junction bases left unmatched: 5. Germline V gene data show CDR1 as MDHEN and CDR2 as SYDVKM. The CDR3 is 15 residues long. The CDR3 DNA sequence: TGTGCCAGCAGTCTAGCGGGGGGGGGCCCCAATGAGCAGTTCTTC. Its translation is CASSLAGGGPNEQFF.

This clone is a singleton in its sample. The chain couples TRBV12-3 or TRBV12-4 to TRBJ1-2; 9 nucleotides match TRBD1. CDR3 length: 13 residues. V was pared by 4 bases and J by 8 bases, with 5 bases of the junction left unmatched. CDR3 residues: CASSSQGAEGYTF. For the CDR3, the DNA is TGTGCCAGCAGTTCACAGGGGGCTGAGGGCTACACCTTC.

This rearrangement joins TRBV30 to TRBJ1-2; D is uncertain. The germline V gene encodes CDR1 GTSNPN and CDR2 SVGIG (reference sequence). Trimming left V 2 bases short and J 4 bases short, with 8 bases between. This CDR3 comprises 12 residues. DNA of the CDR3: TGTGCCTGGAGTTTAGCGAGCTATGGCTACACCTTC. Amino acid sequence: CAWSLASYGYTF.

This clone was seen more than once but under ten times. The chain couples TRBV5-5 to TRBJ2-7; 9 nucleotides line up with TRBD2. Germline-derived CDR1 and CDR2 are SGHKS and YYEKEE (reference sequence). The length of the CDR3 is 15 residues. Germline trimming cut 0 bases from V and 2 bases from J; bases unmatched to any gene: 3. CDR3 residues: CASSLELAGPYEQYF. The CDR3 DNA sequence: TGTGCCAGCAGCTTGGAGCTAGCGGGGCCCTACGAGCAGTACTTC.

This chain uses TRBV10-2 with TRBJ2-7; 15 positions match TRBD2. From germline, CDR1 is WSHSY and CDR2 SAAADI. CDR3 length: 16 amino acids. V trimming: 6 bases; J trimming: 1 base; junction bases outside the gene matches: 4. The chain's CDR3 is CASRAGTSGGSYEQYF. The CDR3 nucleotides are TGCGCCAGCAGGGCCGGGACTAGCGGGGGGTCCTACGAGCAGTACTTC.

The chain links TRBV20-1 to TRBJ1-2; D may be TRBD1 (5 bases). Germline V CDR1 and CDR2: DFQATT, SNEGSKA (reference sequence). V lost 3 bases, J lost 5 bases, and 16 bases lay in between. This CDR3 spans 14 amino acids. The chain's CDR3 is CSASVTSTVYGYTF. As DNA, the CDR3 is TGCAGTGCTAGTGTAACTTCGACAGTGTATGGCTACACCTTC.

The V and J genes are TRBV7-2 and TRBJ1-5, with 9 bases that match TRBD1. The germline V gene has CDR1 SGHTA and CDR2 FQGNSA. With V trimmed by 4 bases and J by 6 bases, 7 bases remained unmatched. The CDR3 length is 15 residues. CDR3 in DNA: TGTGCCAGCAGCTCACCGGGACAGGGAAGTCAGCCCCAGCATTTT. It codes for CASSSPGQGSQPQHF.